The clone carrying this TCR beta chain occurred many times. The record originates from a study of CD8 T cells in ankylosing spondylitis. One entry per CDR3 protein results from TCRdb running MiXCR on the 5' RACE reads. Of 35,000 to 45,000 distinct CDR3 sequences in the sample, about 10% are singletons; the top ten hold 1.4%. This receptor was obtained from a male donor with ankylosing spondylitis or in good health (not recorded which). The sample was blood, either unsorted or a sorted T cell fraction (not recorded which).

Here the CDR3 DNA reads TGCGCCAGCAGCTCAGGGACAGGAACTTATGGCTACACCTTC. The encoded protein is CASSSGTGTYGYTF. The chain employs TRBV5-1 and TRBJ1-2; TRBD1 matches 8 bases. This CDR3 is 14 amino acids long. Germline loops: CDR1 SGHRS, CDR2 YFSETQ. The J segment lost 5 bases and the V segment lost 3 bases, leaving 6 bases of the junction unmatched.